This T cell receptor beta chain is from a study of cytomegalovirus exposure and HLA in healthy donors. Comments on this clone: Its antigen is as yet unknown. Germline is not matched at one junction end, which may reflect a read error.

In the PCR, 60 Vbeta and 13 Jbeta primers were used. The repertoire was sequenced with immunoSEQ multiplex PCR; TCRdb's copy has only in-frame clones and lacks some. The sample includes 120,000 to 150,000 clones, around 78% of them seen just once. General study results and limits: Earlier findings revealed that most TCR beta V segments proved productive either about 87% or about 30% of the time. The authors later found HLA-associated TCR beta chains more clonally expanded than equally common others. Cytomegalovirus-associated status was assigned to about 170 TCR beta chains.

Germline V gene sequence: CDR1 MNHNS, CDR2 SASEGT. The CDR3 contains 13 residues. The chain joins TRBV6-1 to TRBJ2-7, with TRBD1 matching over 7 bases. The receptor was isolated from a woman in her thirties or forties in good health and CMV-seropositive. Sequenced input: PBMCs. The CDR3 DNA follows: TGCCCCCCGGGGACAGCAAGCTCCTACGAGCAGTACTTC. Its protein is CPPGTASSYEQYF.